The 28 T cell receptor beta chains in this list originate from one sample, sequenced in a study of shared clonotypes between healthy human individuals. Produced via immunoSEQ multiplex PCR; TCRdb's table is partial and in-frame only. The data contain 190,000 or so clones, 66% of them singletons. The sample taken for sequencing was memory CD4+ T cells sorted from blood. Subset here: CD45RA-negative fraction. These receptor sequences come from a man younger than 45 in good health.

This clone has more than one count but fewer than ten. The rearrangement uses TRBV5-5 and TRBJ1-1, with D possibly TRBD1 on 5 matching bases. The V gene lost 6 bases and the J gene lost 1 base, with 16 bases spanning the gap. The CDR3 extends over 15 amino acids. Germline V gene sequence: CDR1 SGHKS, CDR2 YYEKEE (reference sequence). The CDR3 loop reads CASTPTGSRNTEAFF. The CDR3 bases are TGTGCCAGCACGCCTACAGGATCCAGGAACACTGAAGCTTTCTTT. Complete variable domain (other parts from reference TRBV5-5 and TRBJ1-1): DAGVTQSPTHLIKTRGQQVTLRCSPISGHKSVSWYQQVLGQGPQFIFQYYEKEERGRGNFPDRFSARQFPNYSSELNVNALLLGDSALYLCASTPTGSRNTEAFFGQGTRLTVV.

V and J are TRBV7-6 and TRBJ2-2; unclear D gene. The V gene lost 1 base and the J gene lost 1 base, with 7 bases spanning the gap. Germline V gene lookup returns CDR1 SGHVS and CDR2 FNYEAQ. The CDR3 loop spans 15 amino acids. In DNA, the CDR3 is TGTGCCAGCAGCTTAGAGCTAGTGAACACCGGGGAGCTGTTTTTT. Translating it yields CASSLELVNTGELFF. The full variable domain, its missing parts supplied by reference TRBV7-6 and TRBJ2-2, is GAGVSQSPRYKVTKRGQDVALRCDPISGHVSLYWYRQALGQGPEFLTYFNYEAQQDKSGLPNDRFSAERPEGSISTLTIQRTEQRDSAMYRCASSLELVNTGELFFGEGSRLTVL.

The gene calls are TRBV7-2 and TRBJ1-5; D may be TRBD1 (6 bases). Germline V lookup: CDR1 SGHTA, CDR2 FQGNSA. Trimming took 1 base from V and 12 from J, leaving 16 bases between them. This CDR3 is built from 14 residues. This CDR3 is CASSLVTGALGQHF. The CDR3 DNA is TGTGCCAGCAGCTTAGTTACGGGGGCGCTGGGCCAGCATTTT.

The CDR3 is CASSDSTSGRYNEQFF. CDR3 bases: TGTGCCAGCAGTGACTCTACTAGCGGGAGATACAATGAGCAGTTCTTC. The rearrangement links TRBV25-1 to TRBJ2-1; TRBD2 matches 11 bases. The junction had 5 bases not matched to a gene; V was cut back by 3 bases and J by 4 bases. CDR3 size: 16 residues. Per the germline V gene, CDR1 is MGHDK and CDR2 is SYGVNS.

This clone was detected a few times. This rearrangement joins TRBV6-1 to TRBJ1-3; no clear D. The CDR3 runs 15 residues. Trimming removed 6 bases from V and 0 bases from J, with 12 bases in between. Germline CDR1 MNHNS, CDR2 SASEGT. The CDR3 spells CASSPTIASGNTIYF. The CDR3 DNA is TGTGCCAGCAGCCCTACGATAGCCTCTGGAAACACCATATATTTT.

The genes are TRBV2 and TRBJ1-1; D remains unclear. CDR1 and CDR2 from the germline V gene are SNHLY and FYNNEI. The CDR3 length is 14 residues. Trimming left V 4 bases short and J 2 bases short, with 11 bases between. In DNA form, the CDR3 reads TGTGCCAGCAGTGGTCAACGGTTTAACACTGAAGCTTTCTTT. Its translation: CASSGQRFNTEAFF.

V and J are TRBV18 and TRBJ2-3; no reliable D call. This CDR3 is built from 13 residues. Trimming stripped 1 base from V and 3 bases from J, with 5 bases between. Germline CDR1 KGHSH, CDR2 LQKENI. The CDR3 region has the DNA TGTGCCAGCTCACCACTGAGGACAGATACGCAGTATTTT. This sequence encodes CASSPLRTDTQYF.

V usage is TRBV18 and J usage is TRBJ2-5, with D perhaps TRBD1 (6 bases). The germline V gene encodes CDR1 KGHSH and CDR2 LQKENI. V was trimmed by 4 bases and J by 5 bases, leaving 20 bases between them. The CDR3 is made up of 16 amino acids. CDR3 amino acids: CASSHDRDIGSETQYF. CDR3 nucleotides: TGTGCCAGCTCACATGACCGGGACATAGGTTCCGAGACCCAGTACTTC.

The chain combines TRBV7-6 with TRBJ1-2; 11 nucleotides match TRBD1. The germline gives CDR1 SGHVS, CDR2 FNYEAQ. The J segment lost 8 bases and the V segment lost 1 base, leaving 12 bases of the junction unmatched. The CDR3 is made up of 17 amino acids. CDR3 DNA: TGTGCCAGCAGCTTAGATCCTCTCGGACAGGGGGCGTTGGGCTACACCTTC. Translating it yields CASSLDPLGQGALGYTF.

The chain is built from TRBV29-1 and TRBJ2-3, with 9 bases fitting TRBD1. Trimming at V came to 7 bases and at J to 4 bases, leaving 12 bases not matched to a gene. The CDR3 runs 15 residues. Germline CDR1 is SQVTM and CDR2 is ANQGSEA. Here the CDR3 reads CSGRIPGQGPDTQYF. The DNA for the CDR3 is TGCAGCGGCCGGATACCGGGACAGGGTCCAGATACGCAGTATTTT.

Only a few counts were recorded for this clone. This chain connects TRBV2 to TRBJ1-1; D not certain. Trimming shortened V by 7 bases and J by 1 base, and 10 bases separated the two germline ends. The CDR3 totals 13 residues. CDR1 is SNHLY and CDR2 is FYNNEI in the germline V gene. For the CDR3, the DNA is TGTGCCAGCATTAGGGATAAGAACACTGAAGCTTTCTTT. Its protein product is CASIRDKNTEAFF.

A few counts support this clone. V is TRBV18 and J is TRBJ2-7, with a weak D call TRBD1 (5 bases). CDR1 is KGHSH and CDR2 is LQKENI in the germline V gene. V was clipped by 4 bases and J by 2 bases, with 12 bases between them. There are 14 residues in the CDR3. In DNA form, the CDR3 reads TGTGCCAGCTCACATTATGACAGTACCTACGAGCAGTACTTC. This sequence encodes CASSHYDSTYEQYF.

The chain carries TRBV30 and TRBJ2-3; 8 nucleotides align to TRBD1. The germline V gene has CDR1 GTSNPN and CDR2 SVGIG (reference sequence). The CDR3 runs 17 residues. V was pared by 3 bases and J by 2 bases, with 13 bases of the junction left unmatched. Written as DNA, the CDR3 is TGTGCCTGGAGCGCAATAGGGCAGGGGGCCCCCACAGATACGCAGTATTTT. Translated: CAWSAIGQGAPTDTQYF.

V and J are TRBV2 and TRBJ1-5, with D perhaps matching TRBD1 (5 bases). CDR3 size: 15 residues. The germline V and J ends were trimmed by 6 bases and 2 bases, with 14 bases remaining between them. Per germline, CDR1 SNHLY and CDR2 FYNNEI. CDR3 amino acids: CASSPGRGGNQPQHF. The CDR3 DNA sequence: TGTGCCAGCAGCCCCGGGAGGGGAGGCAATCAGCCCCAGCATTTT.

The rearrangement joins TRBV7-9 to TRBJ2-7; D may be TRBD2 (6 bases). Trimming shortened V by 1 base and J by 1 base, and 17 bases separated the two germline ends. This CDR3 comprises 17 residues. CDR1 and CDR2 from the germline V gene are SEHNR and FQNEAQ (reference sequence). Here the CDR3 DNA reads TGTGCCAGCAGCTTAGTTTGGCGGGGACGGGTATCCTACGAGCAGTACTTC. As protein: CASSLVWRGRVSYEQYF.

The V and J genes are TRBV7-8 and TRBJ1-5; D is unresolved. Germline assignment: CDR1 SGHVS and CDR2 FQNEAQ. Trimming left V 5 bases short and J 9 bases short, with 11 bases between. The CDR3 length is 12 residues. CDR3 protein: CASSPFRGPQHF. The CDR3 DNA reads TGTGCCAGCAGCCCTTTTCGGGGGCCCCAGCATTTT.

The chain joins TRBV18 to TRBJ2-3; D might be TRBD1 (5 bases). The germline V gene has CDR1 KGHSH and CDR2 LQKENI. The V and J ends lost 4 bases and 2 bases respectively, with 7 bases between them. The CDR3 is made up of 13 amino acids. CDR3 region: CASSRQNTDTQYF. CDR3 DNA: TGTGCCAGCTCACGACAGAACACAGATACGCAGTATTTT.

The rearrangement joins TRBV10-2 to TRBJ2-7; D might be TRBD1 or TRBD2, each matching 6 bases. This CDR3 has 15 amino acids. Germline-derived CDR1 and CDR2 are WSHSY and SAAADI. V gave up 6 bases and J gave up 2 bases, with 17 bases separating them. The CDR3 nucleotides are TGCGCCAGCAGGGGGGGCCTAGCGAGTCCCTACGAGCAGTACTTC. Protein sequence: CASRGGLASPYEQYF.

This chain uses TRBV5-1 with TRBJ2-7; D perhaps matches TRBD1 (6 bases). V lost 0 bases, J lost 3 bases, and 13 bases lay in between. CDR1 is SGHRS, CDR2 YFSETQ, per germline. The CDR3 covers 15 residues. CDR3 in amino acids: CASSLGTGFSYEQYF. The CDR3 region has the DNA TGCGCCAGCAGCTTGGGTACAGGGTTCAGCTACGAGCAGTACTTC.

The genes are TRBV4-1 and TRBJ2-7; D is unresolved. Between the trimmed V and J ends, which lost 1 base and 7 bases, there was a span of 8 bases. The CDR3 length is 12 residues. Germline V gives CDR1 MGHRA, CDR2 YSYEKL. The chain's CDR3 is CASSQAMGEQYF. The CDR3, as DNA: TGCGCCAGCAGCCAAGCTATGGGGGAGCAGTACTTC.

The gene calls are TRBV30 and TRBJ2-3; D gene unclear. Germline V CDR1 and CDR2: GTSNPN, SVGIG (reference sequence). The CDR3 loop spans 16 amino acids. V lost 0 bases, J lost 0 bases, and 13 bases lay in between. CDR3 coding DNA: TGTGCCTGGAGTGTACTCGGCCGGTCTAGCACAGATACGCAGTATTTT. As protein: CAWSVLGRSSTDTQYF.

The V gene is TRBV27, the J gene TRBJ2-1, with no clear D. From germline, CDR1 is MNHEY and CDR2 SMNVEV (reference sequence). This CDR3 is built from 16 residues. V lost 3 bases, J lost 3 bases, and 15 bases lay in between. The CDR3 bases are TGTGCCAGCAGTTTCGAAATGACGGAAGGCTACAATGAGCAGTTCTTC. Protein: CASSFEMTEGYNEQFF.

About this clone: Other DNA sequences from this sample encode an identical CDR3 as well. This chain uses TRBV9 with TRBJ1-5; 7 bases match TRBD1. CDR1 and CDR2 (germline): SGDLS, YYNGEE. J was trimmed by 6 bases and V by 4 bases; bases with no gene match: 4. The CDR3 has 13 amino acids. CDR3 DNA: TGTGCCAGCAGCAGGGGGCTCGGTCAGCCCCAGCATTTT. It encodes CASSRGLGQPQHF. Full variable domain (rest looked up from reference TRBV9 and TRBJ1-5): DSGVTQTPKHLITATGQRVTLRCSPRSGDLSVYWYQQSLDQGLQFLIQYYNGEERAKGNILERFSAQQFPDLHSELNLSSLELGDSALYFCASSRGLGQPQHFGDGTRLSIL.

The rearrangement uses TRBV29-1 and TRBJ2-3, with unresolved D. The CDR3 extends over 14 amino acids. CDR1 is SQVTM and CDR2 is ANQGSEA in the germline V gene. Trimming removed 5 bases at V and 4 bases at J, with 16 bases between. CDR3 amino acids: CSVNGMGGSDTQYF. CDR3 sequence (DNA): TGCAGCGTTAACGGAATGGGCGGATCAGATACGCAGTATTTT.

V and J are TRBV6-4 and TRBJ2-4; D uncertain. Germline CDR1 MRHNA, CDR2 SNTAGT. The CDR3 has 15 amino acids. Trimming removed 8 bases from V and 2 bases from J, with 16 bases in between. CDR3 amino acids: CASSPVRRPKNIQYF. The CDR3 DNA follows: TGTGCCAGCTCTCCCGTTAGGCGGCCCAAAAACATTCAGTACTTC.

This clone was detected only once. The genes are TRBV7-2 and TRBJ2-2; D possibly corresponds to TRBD2 (6 bases). V lost 3 bases to trimming and J lost 7 bases, with 15 bases between them. The germline CDR1 and CDR2 sequences are SGHTA and FQGNSA. This CDR3 spans 15 amino acids. CDR3 coding DNA: TGTGCCAGCAGCTTTGAGGCGGGAATAATCGGGGAGCTGTTTTTT. This sequence encodes CASSFEAGIIGELFF.

The chain recombines TRBV5-8 with TRBJ2-7; D gene uncertain. Germline V gives CDR1 SGHTS, CDR2 YDEGEE. Trimming removed 6 bases at V and 7 bases at J, with 29 bases between. The CDR3 contains 17 residues. CDR3: CASTPTPGLTYAGEQYF. CDR3 in DNA: TGTGCCAGCACCCCAACGCCGGGCCTAACTTACGCTGGAGAGCAGTACTTC.

The chain combines TRBV6-6 with TRBJ2-5; D tentatively reads TRBD1 or TRBD2 (5 bases each). The CDR3 is 16 amino acids. From germline, CDR1 is MNHNY and CDR2 SVGAGI (reference sequence). Trimming left V 6 bases short and J 3 bases short, with 20 bases between. In nucleotides, the CDR3 is TGTGCCAGCAGGCCTACTGGGACGGTGAAAAAAGAGACCCAGTACTTC. Its translation is CASRPTGTVKKETQYF.